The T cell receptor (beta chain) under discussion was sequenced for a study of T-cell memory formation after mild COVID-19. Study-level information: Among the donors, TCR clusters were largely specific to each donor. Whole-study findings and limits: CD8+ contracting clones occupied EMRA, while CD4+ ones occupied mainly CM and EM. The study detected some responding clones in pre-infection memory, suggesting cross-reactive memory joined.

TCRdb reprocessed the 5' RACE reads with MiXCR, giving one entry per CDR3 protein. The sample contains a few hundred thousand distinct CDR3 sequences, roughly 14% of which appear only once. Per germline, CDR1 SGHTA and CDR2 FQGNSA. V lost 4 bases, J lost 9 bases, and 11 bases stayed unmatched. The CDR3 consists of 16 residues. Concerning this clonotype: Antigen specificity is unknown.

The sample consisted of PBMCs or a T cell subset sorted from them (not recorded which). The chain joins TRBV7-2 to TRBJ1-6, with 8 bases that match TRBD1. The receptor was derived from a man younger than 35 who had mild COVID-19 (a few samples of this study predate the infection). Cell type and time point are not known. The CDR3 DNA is TGTGCCAGCAGCTCTAACTCGGACAGGGTGTCTTCACCCCTCCACTTT. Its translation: CASSSNSDRVSSPLHF.